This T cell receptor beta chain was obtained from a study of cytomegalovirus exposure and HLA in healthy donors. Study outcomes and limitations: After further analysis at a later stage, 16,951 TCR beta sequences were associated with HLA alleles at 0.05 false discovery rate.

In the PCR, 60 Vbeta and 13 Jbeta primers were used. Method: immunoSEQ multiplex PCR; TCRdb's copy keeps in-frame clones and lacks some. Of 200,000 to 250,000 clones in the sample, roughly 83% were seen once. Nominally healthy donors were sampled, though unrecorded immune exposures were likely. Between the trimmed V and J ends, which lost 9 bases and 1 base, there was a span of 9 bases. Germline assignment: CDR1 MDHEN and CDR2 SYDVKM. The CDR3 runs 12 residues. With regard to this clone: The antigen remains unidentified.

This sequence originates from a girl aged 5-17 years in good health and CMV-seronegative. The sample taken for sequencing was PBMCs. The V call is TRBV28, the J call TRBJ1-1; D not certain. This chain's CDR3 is CASRGRNTEAFF. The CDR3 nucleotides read TGTGCCAGTCGAGGCAGGAACACTGAAGCTTTCTTT.